These 30 T cell receptor beta chains share one sample of origin, sequenced in a study of cytotoxic CD8 clonotypes in ibrutinib-treated CLL. The protocol was immunoSEQ multiplex PCR, while the TCRdb copy is restricted to in-frame clones and leaves out a portion. Among 50,000 to 65,000 clones listed, roughly 70% were seen once. The source was PBMCs, collected after 12 months of ibrutinib treatment. The source is a human donor with chronic lymphocytic leukemia.

The chain combines TRBV19 with TRBJ2-7, with D perhaps matching TRBD1 (6 bases). V gave up 3 bases and J gave up 4 bases, with 13 bases separating them. CDR3 length equals 14 residues. CDR1 and CDR2 (germline): LNHDA, SQIVND (reference sequence). In DNA, the CDR3 is TGTGCCAGTAGTATGAGTACAGGGTTTTACGAGCAGTACTTC. Protein: CASSMSTGFYEQYF.

CDR3 DNA: TGCGCCAGCAGGGCCGGCGGGGAGCTGTTTTTT. Encoded protein: CASRAGGELFF. V gene TRBV5-1 combines with J gene TRBJ2-2; the D is unclear. Per germline, CDR1 SGHRS and CDR2 YFSETQ. Between the trimmed V and J ends, which lost 5 bases and 7 bases, there was a span of 6 bases. The CDR3 runs to 11 residues.

This chain uses TRBV11-2 with TRBJ2-7, with a possible D match to TRBD2 (5 bases). The V end was cut by 10 bases, the J end by 6 bases, with 19 bases between. Germline CDR1 reads SGHAT; CDR2 reads FQNNGV. This CDR3 spans 13 amino acids. CDR3: CATQTVGGSEQYF. The CDR3 DNA reads TGTGCCACTCAAACGGTGGGCGGGTCCGAGCAGTACTTC. The entire variable domain, with the rest obtained from reference TRBV11-2 and TRBJ2-7, is as follows: EAGVAQSPRYKIIEKRQSVAFWCNPISGHATLYWYQQILGQGPKLLIQFQNNGVVDDSQLPKDRFSAERLKGVDSTLKIQPAKLEDSAVYLCATQTVGGSEQYFGPGTRLTVT.

This sequence joins TRBV5-1 and TRBJ1-2, with D unclear. The CDR3 runs 11 residues. The V end lost 3 bases, the J end lost 10 bases, and 10 bases lay between the germline ends. Per germline, CDR1 SGHRS and CDR2 YFSETQ. The CDR3 DNA reads as TGCGCCAGCAGCTCCCGGACGCACTACACCTTC. It translates to CASSSRTHYTF.

This rearrangement joins TRBV5-1 to TRBJ1-3; TRBD1 is a possible D gene (6 bases). V gave up 4 bases and J gave up 0 bases, with 8 bases separating them. Germline V gene lookup returns CDR1 SGHRS and CDR2 YFSETQ. CDR3 size: 14 residues. The DNA of the CDR3 is TGCGCCAGCAGCCGGACAGTCTCTGGAAACACCATATATTTT. It yields the protein CASSRTVSGNTIYF.

This sequence joins TRBV29-1 and TRBJ1-4, with D unclear. The CDR3 is 15 amino acids. CDR1 is SQVTM, CDR2 ANQGSEA, per germline. V was clipped by 0 bases and J by 7 bases, with 15 bases between them. The CDR3 loop reads CSVEDRVKGTEKLFF. The CDR3 DNA follows: TGCAGCGTTGAAGATCGGGTAAAGGGTACTGAAAAACTGTTTTTT.

V usage is TRBV27 and J usage is TRBJ2-7; the D gene is possibly TRBD1 (6 bases). Germline loops: CDR1 MNHEY, CDR2 SMNVEV (reference sequence). V lost 6 bases to trimming and J lost 4 bases, with 13 bases between them. There are 13 residues in the CDR3. CDR3 amino acids: CASRQQGFYEQYF. The CDR3 DNA reads TGTGCCAGCAGGCAACAGGGTTTTTACGAGCAGTACTTC.

The chain links TRBV9 to TRBJ2-1; maybe TRBD2 (5 bases). Germline V CDR1 and CDR2: SGDLS, YYNGEE. The CDR3 has 15 residues. V shed 0 bases and J shed 5 bases, with 12 bases lying between them. CDR3 sequence reads: CASSVVGSADNEQFF. CDR3 DNA sequence: TGTGCCAGCAGCGTAGTGGGTAGCGCGGACAATGAGCAGTTCTTC.

The V call is TRBV30, the J call TRBJ2-2; D is uncertain. The germline V gene has CDR1 GTSNPN and CDR2 SVGIG (reference sequence). The germline V and J ends were trimmed by 5 bases and 5 bases, with 6 bases remaining between them. The length of the CDR3 is 11 residues. Here the CDR3 reads CAWEGTGELFF. The CDR3 DNA sequence: TGTGCCTGGGAAGGGACCGGGGAGCTGTTTTTT.

V and J are TRBV28 and TRBJ1-1; perhaps TRBD1 as D (5 bases). The CDR3 sequence is 15 residues long. Germline CDR1 MDHEN, CDR2 SYDVKM. Trimming stripped 0 bases from V and 2 bases from J, with 10 bases between. CDR3 amino acids: CASSLWGEGNTEAFF. CDR3 sequence (DNA): TGTGCCAGCAGTTTATGGGGGGAGGGAAACACTGAAGCTTTCTTT. The entire variable domain, with the rest obtained from reference TRBV28 and TRBJ1-1, is as follows: DVKVTQSSRYLVKRTGEKVFLECVQDMDHENMFWYRQDPGLGLRLIYFSYDVKMKEKGDIPEGYSVSREKKERFSLILESASTNQTSMYLCASSLWGEGNTEAFFGQGTRLTVV.

CDR3 nucleotides: TGTGCCAGCAGTCGACAGGGCCCCCTCTACGAGCAGTACTTC. This codes for CASSRQGPLYEQYF. V gene TRBV5-4 combines with J gene TRBJ2-7, with 7 bases aligning to TRBD1. The trim removed 5 bases at V and 3 bases at J, leaving 8 bases unmatched. This CDR3 region has 14 residues. Germline V gene lookup returns CDR1 SGHNT and CDR2 YYREEE (reference sequence).

The rearrangement uses TRBV21-1 and TRBJ2-1; TRBD1, as called in the table, went unchecked against the DNA. TRBV21-1 is a listed pseudogene. This CDR3 has 16 amino acids. CDR3: CASTNTGGSAYNEQFF. For the CDR3, the DNA is TGTGCCAGCACCAATACAGGGGGCAGTGCCTACAATGAGCAGTTCTTC.

Only one count was recorded for this clone. The chain joins TRBV7-3 to TRBJ2-3, with D unresolved. The germline V and J ends were trimmed by 5 bases and 9 bases, with 15 bases remaining between them. Per the germline V gene, CDR1 is SGHTA and CDR2 is FQGTGA. This CDR3 contains 13 residues. The CDR3 sequence is CASSPLEWGTQYF. As DNA, the CDR3 is TGTGCCAGCAGCCCCCTGGAGTGGGGAACGCAGTATTTT.

The chain joins TRBV6-5 to TRBJ2-7; D is perhaps TRBD2 (6 bases). Trimming took 5 bases from V and 4 from J, leaving 12 bases between them. CDR3 length: 13 amino acids. Per the germline V gene, CDR1 is MNHEY and CDR2 is SVGAGI. CDR3 in amino acids: CASSRTIFYEQYF. DNA of the CDR3: TGTGCCAGCAGTAGGACTATCTTTTACGAGCAGTACTTC.

This clone came up a few times. The chain carries TRBV10-3 and TRBJ2-7, with TRBD2 identical over 12 bases. Germline CDR1 is ENHRY and CDR2 is SYGVKD. The CDR3 runs to 16 residues. J was trimmed by 4 bases and V by 4 bases; bases with no gene match: 8. The CDR3 nucleotides are TGTGCCATCAGTGTCCCTGGACTAGCGGGAACGTACGAGCAGTACTTC. Translation gives CAISVPGLAGTYEQYF.

There are a few counts of this clone. The chain employs TRBV5-4 and TRBJ2-7; 16 bases match TRBD2. The V and J ends lost 5 bases and 1 base, in that order; junction bases with no gene match: 9. The CDR3 is made up of 18 amino acids. Germline V gene data show CDR1 as SGHNT and CDR2 as YYREEE (reference sequence). The CDR3 loop is CASSQGTSGRVLSYEQYF. The DNA of the CDR3 is TGTGCCAGCAGTCAAGGGACTAGCGGGAGGGTCTTGTCCTACGAGCAGTACTTC.

This clone was detected only a few times. The rearrangement uses TRBV19 and TRBJ2-3; the match to TRBD2 covers 7 bases. In germline, CDR1 is LNHDA, CDR2 SQIVND (reference sequence). The CDR3 has 15 amino acids. J lost 0 bases, V lost 5 bases, and 5 bases had no gene match. CDR3: CASSGLAVSTDTQYF. As DNA, the CDR3 is TGTGCCAGTAGTGGGCTAGCGGTTAGCACAGATACGCAGTATTTT.

This clone occurred a few times. As DNA, the CDR3 is TGTGCCAGCAGTAGCGGCAACACCTACGAGCAGTACTTC. Translating gives CASSSGNTYEQYF. The rearrangement links TRBV9 to TRBJ2-7, with a weak D call TRBD2 (6 bases). In germline, CDR1 is SGDLS, CDR2 YYNGEE. Trimming removed 5 bases from V and 2 bases from J, with 11 bases in between. This CDR3 contains 13 residues.

The genes are TRBV19 and TRBJ2-1, with TRBD2 as a possible D gene (6 bases). The CDR3 runs to 14 residues. Trimming removed 5 bases at V and 6 bases at J, with 14 bases between. CDR1 is LNHDA and CDR2 is SQIVND in the germline V gene (reference sequence). As DNA, the CDR3 is TGTGCCAGTAGTCGCGGGACGGATGGCAATGAGCAGTTCTTC. It yields the protein CASSRGTDGNEQFF.

The chain uses TRBV11-1 and TRBJ2-5; 7 nucleotides agree with TRBD2. The J segment lost 4 bases and the V segment lost 2 bases, leaving 1 base of the junction unmatched. Germline V CDR1 and CDR2: SGHAT, FQDESV (reference sequence). The CDR3 extends over 13 amino acids. The CDR3 nucleotides are TGTGCCAGCAGCTTATGGGGGGGAGAGACCCAGTACTTC. Protein: CASSLWGGETQYF.

On this clone: In the same sample, other DNA sequences code for this CDR3. The CDR3 loop reads CASSPTGMDTEAFF. CDR3 coding DNA: TGTGCCAGCTCACCGACAGGGATGGACACTGAAGCTTTCTTT. This chain links TRBV18 with TRBJ1-1; 7 bases align to TRBD1. V was clipped by 3 bases and J by 3 bases; unmatched bases: 4. CDR3 length: 14 residues. CDR1 and CDR2 from the germline V gene are KGHSH and LQKENI. Full variable domain (missing parts from reference TRBV18 and TRBJ1-1): NAGVMQNPRHLVRRRGQEARLRCSPMKGHSHVYWYRQLPEEGLKFMVYLQKENIIDESGMPKERFSAEFPKEGPSILRIQQVVRGDSAAYFCASSPTGMDTEAFFGQGTRLTVV.

The chain couples TRBV5-1 to TRBJ1-4, with D perhaps matching TRBD1 (6 bases). With 3 bases removed from V and 0 bases from J, the gap between germline ends came to 9 bases. Germline V gene lookup returns CDR1 SGHRS and CDR2 YFSETQ. This CDR3 has 15 residues. The CDR3 is CASSSAGATNEKLFF. CDR3 DNA: TGCGCCAGCAGCTCGGCAGGGGCAACTAATGAAAAACTGTTTTTT.

This clone has more than one count but fewer than ten. The rearrangement uses TRBV15 and TRBJ2-7; 8 positions match TRBD2. The CDR3 totals 13 residues. J lost 7 bases, V lost 6 bases, and 8 bases had no gene match. Germline-derived CDR1 and CDR2 are LNHNV and YYDKDF (reference sequence). CDR3 in amino acids: CATSRSGKDEQYF. In DNA form, the CDR3 reads TGTGCCACCAGTCGTAGCGGGAAGGATGAGCAGTACTTC.

This sequence joins TRBV28 and TRBJ1-5; D remains unclear. V was shortened by 4 bases and J by 0 bases, with 13 bases between the two germline ends. The CDR3 is made up of 16 amino acids. Per germline, CDR1 MDHEN and CDR2 SYDVKM. The CDR3 here is CASSSLGLGSNQPQHF. In DNA form, the CDR3 reads TGTGCCAGCAGTTCGTTGGGTCTGGGTAGCAATCAGCCCCAGCATTTT.

The V call is TRBV30, the J call TRBJ2-5; possibly TRBD1 for D (6 bases). CDR1 is GTSNPN and CDR2 is SVGIG in the germline V gene (reference sequence). The V and J ends lost 8 bases and 2 bases respectively, with 12 bases between them. CDR3 length: 12 residues. This CDR3 reads CALGRGQETQYF. The DNA of the CDR3 is TGTGCCCTGGGCAGGGGACAAGAGACCCAGTACTTC.

This clone turned up a few times. The rearrangement links TRBV27 to TRBJ2-3, with TRBD2 matching over 10 bases. The germline V gene encodes CDR1 MNHEY and CDR2 SMNVEV (reference sequence). This CDR3 is 15 amino acids long. The V gene end was trimmed by 2 bases and the J gene end by 4 bases; junction bases not matched to a gene: 3. CDR3 sequence: CASSLVLAGADTQYF. The CDR3 nucleotides are TGTGCCAGCAGTTTAGTCCTAGCGGGAGCAGATACGCAGTATTTT.

V usage is TRBV6-1 and J usage is TRBJ1-5; D is uncertain. The CDR3 is 17 residues long. Germline V gives CDR1 MNHNS, CDR2 SASEGT. Trimming removed 3 bases at V and 5 bases at J, with 20 bases between. This CDR3 is CASSDYVIAGFYQPQHF. For the CDR3, the DNA is TGTGCCAGCAGTGACTATGTTATAGCGGGTTTCTATCAGCCCCAGCATTTT.

A word on this clone: Other DNA sequences of this sample code for an identical CDR3. J is TRBJ1-5 and V is TRBV30; D is possibly TRBD1 (6 bases). The CDR3 is made up of 14 amino acids. V lost 0 bases, J lost 1 base, and 7 bases lay in between. Germline CDR1 is GTSNPN and CDR2 is SVGIG (reference sequence). The CDR3 region has the DNA TGTGCCTGGAGTGTAGGGGGGAGCAATCAGCCCCAGCATTTT. Protein product: CAWSVGGSNQPQHF.

The chain couples TRBV5-1 to TRBJ2-1; 7 positions agree with TRBD2. The CDR3 has 17 amino acids. V was clipped by 2 bases and J by 4 bases; unmatched bases: 12. Germline V gene data show CDR1 as SGHRS and CDR2 as YFSETQ. CDR3 sequence: CASSFLGRAGTYNEQFF. The CDR3 DNA sequence: TGCGCCAGCAGCTTCCTCGGTCGAGCGGGAACATACAATGAGCAGTTCTTC.

The chain couples TRBV28 to TRBJ2-7; TRBD2 might be the D (5 bases). The CDR3 consists of 13 residues. Trimming removed 2 bases at V and 9 bases at J, with 14 bases between. Germline V gene data show CDR1 as MDHEN and CDR2 as SYDVKM. The CDR3 here is CASSLSVGERQYF. Here the CDR3 DNA reads TGTGCCAGCAGTTTAAGTGTCGGGGAGAGGCAGTACTTC.